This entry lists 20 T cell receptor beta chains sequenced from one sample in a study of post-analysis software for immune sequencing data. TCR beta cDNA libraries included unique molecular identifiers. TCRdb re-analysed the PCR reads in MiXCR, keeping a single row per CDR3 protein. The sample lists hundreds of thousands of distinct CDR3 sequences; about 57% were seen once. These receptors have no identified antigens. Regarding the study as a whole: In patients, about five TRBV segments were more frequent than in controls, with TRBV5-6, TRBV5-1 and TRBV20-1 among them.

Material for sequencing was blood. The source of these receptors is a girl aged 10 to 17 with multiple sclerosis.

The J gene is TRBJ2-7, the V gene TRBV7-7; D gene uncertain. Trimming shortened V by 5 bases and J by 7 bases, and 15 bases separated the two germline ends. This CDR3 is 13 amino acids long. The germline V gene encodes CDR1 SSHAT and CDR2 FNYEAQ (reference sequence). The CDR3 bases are TGTGCCAGCAGCCCAGGCTCTACTAATGAGCAGTACTTC. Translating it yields CASSPGSTNEQYF.

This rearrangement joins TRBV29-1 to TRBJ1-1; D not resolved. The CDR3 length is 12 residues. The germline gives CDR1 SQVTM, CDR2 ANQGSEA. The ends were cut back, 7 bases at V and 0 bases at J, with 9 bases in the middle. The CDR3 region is CSGRVVNTEAFF. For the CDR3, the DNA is TGCAGCGGCCGGGTGGTGAACACTGAAGCTTTCTTT.

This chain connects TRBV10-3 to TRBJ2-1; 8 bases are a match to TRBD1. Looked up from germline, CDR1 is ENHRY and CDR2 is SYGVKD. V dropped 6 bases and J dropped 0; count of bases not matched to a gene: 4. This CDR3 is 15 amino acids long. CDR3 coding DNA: TGTGCCATCAGGACCGGGACAGGCTCCTACAATGAGCAGTTCTTC. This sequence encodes CAIRTGTGSYNEQFF.

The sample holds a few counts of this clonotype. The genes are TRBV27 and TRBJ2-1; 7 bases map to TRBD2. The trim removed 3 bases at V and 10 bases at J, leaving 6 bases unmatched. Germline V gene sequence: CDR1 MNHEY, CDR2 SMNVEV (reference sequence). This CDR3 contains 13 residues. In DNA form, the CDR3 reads TGTGCCAGCAGTTTCCTCACTAGCGCCGAGCAGTTCTTC. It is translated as CASSFLTSAEQFF.

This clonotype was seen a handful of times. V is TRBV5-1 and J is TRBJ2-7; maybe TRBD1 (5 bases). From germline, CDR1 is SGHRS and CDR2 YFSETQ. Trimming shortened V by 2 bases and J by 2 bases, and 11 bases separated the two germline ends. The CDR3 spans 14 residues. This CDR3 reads CASSFQGAPYEQYF. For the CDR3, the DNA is TGCGCCAGCAGCTTTCAAGGGGCCCCCTACGAGCAGTACTTC.

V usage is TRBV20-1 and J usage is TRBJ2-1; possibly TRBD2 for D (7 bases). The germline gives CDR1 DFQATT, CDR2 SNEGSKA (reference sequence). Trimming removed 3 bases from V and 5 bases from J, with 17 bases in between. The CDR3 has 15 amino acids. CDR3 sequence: CSARTWAGANNEQFF. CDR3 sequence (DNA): TGCAGTGCTAGGACCTGGGCGGGGGCCAACAATGAGCAGTTCTTC.

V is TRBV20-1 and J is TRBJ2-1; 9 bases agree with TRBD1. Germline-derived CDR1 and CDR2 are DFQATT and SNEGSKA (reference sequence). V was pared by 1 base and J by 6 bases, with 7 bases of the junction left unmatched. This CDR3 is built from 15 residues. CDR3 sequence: CSARGVRTGVNEQFF. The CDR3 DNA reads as TGCAGTGCTAGAGGGGTACGGACAGGGGTCAATGAGCAGTTCTTC.

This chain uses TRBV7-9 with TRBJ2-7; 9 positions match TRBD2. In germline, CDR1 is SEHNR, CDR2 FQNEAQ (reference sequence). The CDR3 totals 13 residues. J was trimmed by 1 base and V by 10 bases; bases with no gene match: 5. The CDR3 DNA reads TGTGCCACCAGGACTAGCGTATCCTACGAGCAGTACTTC. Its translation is CATRTSVSYEQYF.

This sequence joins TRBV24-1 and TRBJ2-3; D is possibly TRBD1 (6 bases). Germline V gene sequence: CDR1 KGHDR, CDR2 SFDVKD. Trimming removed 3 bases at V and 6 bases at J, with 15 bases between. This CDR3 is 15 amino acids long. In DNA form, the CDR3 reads TGTGCCACCAGTGATAGCCTGACAGGTGAGGATACGCAGTATTTT. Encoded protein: CATSDSLTGEDTQYF.

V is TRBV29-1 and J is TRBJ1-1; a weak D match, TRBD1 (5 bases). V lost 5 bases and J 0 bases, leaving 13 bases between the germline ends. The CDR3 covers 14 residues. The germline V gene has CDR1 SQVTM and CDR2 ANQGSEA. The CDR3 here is CSVQGLIMNTEAFF. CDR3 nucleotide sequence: TGCAGCGTTCAGGGACTGATCATGAACACTGAAGCTTTCTTT.

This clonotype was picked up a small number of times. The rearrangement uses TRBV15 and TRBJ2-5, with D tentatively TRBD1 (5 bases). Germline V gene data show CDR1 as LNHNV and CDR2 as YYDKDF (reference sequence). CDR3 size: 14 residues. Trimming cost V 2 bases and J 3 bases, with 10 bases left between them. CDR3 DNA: TGTGCCACCAGCAGAAATGACAGAAAAGAGACCCAGTACTTC. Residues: CATSRNDRKETQYF.

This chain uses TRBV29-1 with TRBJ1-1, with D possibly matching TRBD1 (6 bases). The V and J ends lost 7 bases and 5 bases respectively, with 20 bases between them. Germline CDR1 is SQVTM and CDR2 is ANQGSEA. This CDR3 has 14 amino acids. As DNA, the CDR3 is TGCAGCGCGCGGGACAACGCAAAGGCGACTGAAGCTTTCTTT. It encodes CSARDNAKATEAFF.

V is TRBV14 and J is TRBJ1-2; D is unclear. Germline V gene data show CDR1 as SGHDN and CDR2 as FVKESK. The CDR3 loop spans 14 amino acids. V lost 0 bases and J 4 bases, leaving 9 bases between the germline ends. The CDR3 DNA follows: TGTGCCAGCAGCCAAGACAAGGCAGGCTATGGCTACACCTTC. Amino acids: CASSQDKAGYGYTF.

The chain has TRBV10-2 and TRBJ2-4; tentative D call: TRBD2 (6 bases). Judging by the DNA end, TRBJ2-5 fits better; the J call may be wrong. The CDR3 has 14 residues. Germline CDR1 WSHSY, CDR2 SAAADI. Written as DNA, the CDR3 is TGCGCCAGCTCCCGGGCGGGGAACCAAGAGACCCAGTACTTC. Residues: CASSRAGNQETQYF.

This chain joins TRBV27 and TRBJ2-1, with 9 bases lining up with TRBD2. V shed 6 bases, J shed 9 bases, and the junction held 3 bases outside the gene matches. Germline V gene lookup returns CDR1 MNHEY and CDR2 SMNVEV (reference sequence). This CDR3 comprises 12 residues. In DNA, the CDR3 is TGTGCCAGCAGCCCAGCGGGGGGTGAGCAGTTCTTC. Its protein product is CASSPAGGEQFF.

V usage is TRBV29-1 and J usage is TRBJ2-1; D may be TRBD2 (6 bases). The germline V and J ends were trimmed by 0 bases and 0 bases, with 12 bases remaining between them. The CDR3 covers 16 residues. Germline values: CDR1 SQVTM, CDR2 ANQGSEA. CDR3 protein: CSVEDLEGSSYNEQFF. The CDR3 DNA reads TGCAGCGTTGAAGATCTGGAGGGGAGCTCCTACAATGAGCAGTTCTTC.

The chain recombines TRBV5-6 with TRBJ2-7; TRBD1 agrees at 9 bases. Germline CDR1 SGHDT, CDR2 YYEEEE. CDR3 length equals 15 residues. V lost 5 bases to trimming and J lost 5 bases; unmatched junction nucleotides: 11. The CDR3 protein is CASRVRGTGPDEQYF. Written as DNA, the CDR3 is TGTGCCAGCAGAGTAAGGGGGACAGGGCCCGACGAGCAGTACTTC.

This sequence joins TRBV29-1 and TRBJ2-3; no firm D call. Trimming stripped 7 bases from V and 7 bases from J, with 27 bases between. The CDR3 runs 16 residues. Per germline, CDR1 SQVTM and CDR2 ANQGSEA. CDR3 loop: CSAAPVVAPSQNTQYF. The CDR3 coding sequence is TGCAGCGCCGCTCCCGTTGTGGCCCCTTCTCAGAATACGCAGTATTTT.

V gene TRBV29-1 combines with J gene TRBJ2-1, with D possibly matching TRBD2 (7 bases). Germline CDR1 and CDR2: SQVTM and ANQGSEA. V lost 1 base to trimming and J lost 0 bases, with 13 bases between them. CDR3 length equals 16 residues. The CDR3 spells CSVEGGGGGSYNEQFF. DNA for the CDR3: TGCAGCGTTGAAGGGGGAGGGGGAGGCTCCTACAATGAGCAGTTCTTC.

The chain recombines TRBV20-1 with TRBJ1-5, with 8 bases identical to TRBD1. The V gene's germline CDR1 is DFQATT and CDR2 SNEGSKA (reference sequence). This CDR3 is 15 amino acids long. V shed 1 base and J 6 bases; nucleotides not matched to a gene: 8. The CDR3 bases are TGCAGTGCTAGAGCCCGGACAGGGTGGTTTCAGCCCCAGCATTTT. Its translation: CSARARTGWFQPQHF.